Detailed here is one T cell receptor (beta chain). What it binds is not known. The data derive from a study of cytomegalovirus exposure and HLA in healthy donors. For the study at large: The 95 to 150 validation repertoires, a later analysis reported, used the same platform as the roughly 610 first-cohort repertoires.

Study outcomes and limitations: The study designated 150 to 200 TCR beta chains cytomegalovirus-associated. One later analysis, an examination of the approximately 130 validation repertoires, found that first-cohort TCR clusters tended to co-occur in them. While the bulk of TCR sequences proved rare, some public TCRs turned up in many donors.

This CDR3 is built from 13 residues. V was clipped by 4 bases and J by 4 bases, with 11 bases between them. Germline V gene data show CDR1 as SGHTS and CDR2 as YDEGEE. Profiled with immunoSEQ multiplex PCR; TCRdb holds only in-frame clones, not every one. Altogether 200,000 to 250,000 clones are present, 70% to 90% being singletons, with the ten largest covering roughly 6%. This sequence originates from a woman aged 18-29 years in good health and CMV-seronegative. Sequencing was done on a sample of PBMCs. The chain couples TRBV5-8 to TRBJ1-1; the D is unclear. As DNA, the CDR3 is TGTGCCAGCAGCCCCCGACGGAGCACTGAAGCTTTCTTT. It specifies CASSPRRSTEAFF.